The rows below give T cell receptor beta chains drawn from one sample of a study of beta chain features in type 1 diabetes. Sequencing was performed with immunoSEQ multiplex PCR; in TCRdb, only in-frame clones are kept and a portion is missing. The table includes 120,000 to 150,000 clones, roughly 10% detected once. Input material: naive CD4+ T cells from blood. The receptors here all came from a man aged 18-30 years in good health. Each CDR3 is given without its conserved first and last residue. The order of the fields is D gene, V gene, J gene, CDR3 protein. The D gene is left open where the match is weak.

D: TRBD1; V: TRBV6-7; J: TRBJ2-7; CDR3: ASIVQGRGYEQY
D: -; V: TRBV9; J: TRBJ1-6; CDR3: ASSVGGLSYNSPLH
D: TRBD2; V: TRBV9; J: TRBJ2-3; CDR3: ASSVGGGNTDTQY
D: TRBD2; V: TRBV5-1; J: TRBJ2-3; CDR3: ASSSLAGGAATQY
D: TRBD1; V: TRBV5-1; J: TRBJ2-7; CDR3: ASSFSGTGTYEQY
D: -; V: TRBV29-1; J: TRBJ2-3; CDR3: SVEPKVLGAVDTQY
D: -; V: TRBV27; J: TRBJ1-2; CDR3: ASSLSQFVTGYT
D: TRBD2; V: TRBV7-8; J: TRBJ2-1; CDR3: ASSGTSIGAYEQF
D: TRBD1; V: TRBV19; J: TRBJ2-5; CDR3: ASSMDRAQETQY
D: -; V: TRBV12-5; J: TRBJ1-2; CDR3: ASVSEGAPDGYT
D: -; V: TRBV13; J: TRBJ1-1; CDR3: ASRHKGAANTEAF
D: -; V: TRBV30; J: -; CDR3: AWSPTSYEQY
D: TRBD1; V: TRBV6-1; J: TRBJ2-7; CDR3: ASITGTVYEQY
D: TRBD1; V: TRBV7-2; J: TRBJ2-7; CDR3: ASSFSQPGQGYEQY
D: TRBD1; V: TRBV28; J: -; CDR3: ASSSQSTPGQGPYEQY
D: -; V: TRBV30; J: TRBJ1-2; CDR3: AWSVLGAGGYT
D: -; V: TRBV7-2; J: TRBJ1-1; CDR3: ASSSTVNTEAF
D: TRBD2; V: TRBV9; J: TRBJ2-1; CDR3: ASSVSSGSSYNEQF
D: -; V: TRBV19; J: TRBJ2-2; CDR3: ASSFDRNTGELF
D: -; V: TRBV9; J: TRBJ1-2; CDR3: ASSVQSQGGGYT
D: TRBD1; V: TRBV9; J: TRBJ2-3; CDR3: ASSPTGDRGTDTQY
D: -; V: TRBV30; J: TRBJ1-5; CDR3: AWSDERGGQPQH
D: -; V: TRBV27; J: TRBJ1-1; CDR3: ASSTTGMNTEAF
D: TRBD1; V: TRBV13; J: TRBJ1-2; CDR3: ASSGRTGGVYGYT
D: -; V: TRBV7-2; J: TRBJ2-3; CDR3: ASSFLDIVRSDTQY
D: -; V: TRBV19; J: TRBJ1-5; CDR3: ASSGTENQPQH
D: TRBD1; V: TRBV7-2; J: TRBJ1-3; CDR3: ASSRTGGINTIY
D: TRBD1; V: TRBV7-6; J: TRBJ1-4; CDR3: ASSKTGGRNEKLF
D: TRBD2; V: TRBV5-1; J: TRBJ2-3; CDR3: ASSSGTSETTDTQY
D: TRBD2; V: TRBV4-1; J: TRBJ2-7; CDR3: ASSQEWALASHEQY
D: TRBD2; V: TRBV7-2; J: TRBJ2-3; CDR3: ASSQPFLAGGRADTQY
D: TRBD2; V: TRBV2; J: TRBJ2-2; CDR3: ASKGLAITGELF
D: TRBD1; V: TRBV7-9; J: TRBJ1-2; CDR3: ASSLAGTVYGYT
D: -; V: TRBV4-2; J: TRBJ2-5; CDR3: ASSFGGPGRAGTQY
D: -; V: TRBV6-1; J: TRBJ1-2; CDR3: ASSDGNYGYT
D: TRBD1; V: TRBV15; J: TRBJ2-5; CDR3: ATSRGTGQGEETQY
D: -; V: TRBV14; J: TRBJ2-1; CDR3: ASSQVRLGGKEQF
D: TRBD1; V: TRBV6-5; J: TRBJ2-4; CDR3: ASSYGQGGDIQY
D: -; V: TRBV19; J: TRBJ2-2; CDR3: ASSIPPSSNTGELF